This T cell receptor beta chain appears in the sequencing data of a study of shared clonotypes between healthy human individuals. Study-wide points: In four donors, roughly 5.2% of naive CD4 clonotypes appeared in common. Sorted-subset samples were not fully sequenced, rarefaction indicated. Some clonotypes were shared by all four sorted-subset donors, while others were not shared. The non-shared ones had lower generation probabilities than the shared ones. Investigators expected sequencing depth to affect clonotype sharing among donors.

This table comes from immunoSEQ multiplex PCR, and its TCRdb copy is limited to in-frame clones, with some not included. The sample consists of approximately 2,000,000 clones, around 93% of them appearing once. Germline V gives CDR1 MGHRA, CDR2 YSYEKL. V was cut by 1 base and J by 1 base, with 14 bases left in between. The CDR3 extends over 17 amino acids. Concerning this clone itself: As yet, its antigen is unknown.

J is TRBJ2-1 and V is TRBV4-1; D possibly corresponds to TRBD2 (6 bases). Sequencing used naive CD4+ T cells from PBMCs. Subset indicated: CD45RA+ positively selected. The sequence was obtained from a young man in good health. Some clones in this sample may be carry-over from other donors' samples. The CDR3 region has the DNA TGCGCCAGCAGCCAAGCCCCGACTAGTATGTCCTACAATGAGCAGTTCTTC. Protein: CASSQAPTSMSYNEQFF.